The 11 T cell receptor beta chains given below trace back to one sample, sequenced in a study of identical twins. Via MiXCR, TCRdb re-called the 5' RACE reads, giving one row per CDR3 protein. The sample shows a few hundred thousand distinct CDR3 sequences, less than 25% of them seen only once. The sample was also linked to a second study, of T cells expressing NK-cell markers.

The sample consisted of CD4+ T cells sorted from blood. The origin of the receptors is a woman under 30 in good health.

This clonotype has a handful of counts. V and J are TRBV10-3 and TRBJ2-2, with D perhaps TRBD1 or TRBD2 (6 bases each). The V gene lost 9 bases and the J gene lost 5 bases, with 13 bases spanning the gap. This CDR3 region has 13 residues. Per the germline V gene, CDR1 is ENHRY and CDR2 is SYGVKD. The CDR3 loop reads CAMRGGHTGELFF. CDR3 DNA: TGTGCCATGAGAGGGGGGCATACCGGGGAGCTGTTTTTT.

The sample holds a few counts of this clonotype. The genes are TRBV12-3 or TRBV12-4 and TRBJ2-7; TRBD1 might be the D (6 bases). The CDR3 runs 15 residues. Trimming shortened V by 5 bases and J by 6 bases, and 20 bases separated the two germline ends. CDR3 protein: CASSPSGQRASEQYF. The CDR3 region has the DNA TGTGCCAGCAGTCCAAGTGGACAGAGGGCCTCCGAGCAGTACTTC.

J is TRBJ2-7 and V is TRBV5-1, with TRBD2 matching 10 bases. The germline CDR1 and CDR2 sequences are SGHRS and YFSETQ. CDR3 length equals 15 residues. Trimming cost V 4 bases and J 3 bases; bases outside gene matches: 7. DNA of the CDR3: TGCGCCAGCAGCCTAACCGGGACTAGCGTCTACGAGCAGTACTTC. This codes for CASSLTGTSVYEQYF.

This clonotype has more than one count but fewer than ten. CDR3 in amino acids: CASRTGGTSGGDEQFF. The DNA of the CDR3 is TGTGCCAGCAGGACAGGCGGGACTAGCGGGGGGGATGAGCAGTTCTTC. The rearrangement joins TRBV2 to TRBJ2-1; 16 nucleotides align to TRBD2. The length of the CDR3 is 16 residues. Germline V gene lookup returns CDR1 SNHLY and CDR2 FYNNEI. Trimming cost V 6 bases and J 8 bases; bases outside gene matches: 7.

This clonotype was observed a handful of times. This chain links TRBV7-9 with TRBJ2-7, with D possibly matching TRBD2 (6 bases). The CDR3 runs to 13 residues. Trimming removed 2 bases at V and 5 bases at J, with 10 bases between. Germline values: CDR1 SEHNR, CDR2 FQNEAQ (reference sequence). The DNA of the CDR3 is TGTGCCAGCAGCTTATTGGACTATGACGAGCAGTACTTC. Its translation is CASSLLDYDEQYF.

The chain links TRBV2 to TRBJ1-1, with D possibly matching TRBD1 (5 bases). CDR1 and CDR2 from the germline V gene are SNHLY and FYNNEI. V lost 6 bases and J 0 bases, leaving 8 bases between the germline ends. The CDR3 runs 13 residues. The CDR3 bases are TGTGCCAGCAGGGCGGACATGAACACTGAAGCTTTCTTT. Protein product: CASRADMNTEAFF.

This clonotype has only a few counts. The rearrangement joins TRBV7-6 to TRBJ2-7, with a weak D call TRBD1 (5 bases). The CDR3 is made up of 15 amino acids. Germline CDR1 and CDR2: SGHVS and FNYEAQ. V lost 1 base to trimming and J lost 3 bases, with 13 bases between them. The DNA of the CDR3 is TGTGCCAGCAGCTTAGGGGTTGTAACAGGCTACGAGCAGTACTTC. This encodes CASSLGVVTGYEQYF.

The chain links TRBV6-1 to TRBJ1-3; 9 bases line up with TRBD1. The CDR3 totals 15 residues. CDR1 is MNHNS and CDR2 is SASEGT in the germline V gene. V lost 5 bases, J lost 3 bases, and 5 bases stayed unmatched. CDR3 coding DNA: TGTGCCAGCAGTAGGACAGGGGAGGGTGGAAACACCATATATTTT. Translated, it gives CASSRTGEGGNTIYF.

The chain is built from TRBV20-1 and TRBJ2-2; the D gene is possibly TRBD1 (6 bases). The CDR3 is made up of 13 amino acids. V lost 7 bases, J lost 1 base, and 10 bases lay in between. Germline V gene sequence: CDR1 DFQATT, CDR2 SNEGSKA (reference sequence). The CDR3 bases are TGCAGTGGCCAGGGGAGGAACACCGGGGAGCTGTTTTTT. Protein: CSGQGRNTGELFF.

The J gene is TRBJ2-1, the V gene TRBV20-1, with a possible D match to TRBD2 (6 bases). Trimming took off 2 bases at V and 7 bases at J, with 18 bases between the two ends. CDR3 length equals 15 residues. Germline V CDR1 and CDR2: DFQATT, SNEGSKA (reference sequence). CDR3 bases: TGCAGTGCTAGACTGGCGCGGGGACCGGGAAATGAGCAGTTCTTC. Translation: CSARLARGPGNEQFF.

In this sample, this clonotype turned up a few times. V and J are TRBV6-5 and TRBJ2-7, with D perhaps given as TRBD1 or TRBD2 (5 bases each). The CDR3 length is 14 residues. V was clipped by 2 bases and J by 7 bases, with 15 bases between them. Germline V gene sequence: CDR1 MNHEY, CDR2 SVGAGI. For the CDR3, the DNA is TGTGCCAGCAGTTACGGGGACCCCACCCAAGAGCAGTACTTC. It yields the protein CASSYGDPTQEQYF.